This TCR beta chain was captured by sequencing in a study of regulatory T cells in long-lasting Graves disease. Notes on the study in general: TRBV28, TRBJ1-2 and TRBJ2-5 were segments that persistent disease favored.

This clonotype appeared a few times. Its antigen remains unknown. Time point given: persistent/refractory GD, antithyroid drugs over 5 years with positive TRAb. Generation of the TCR library employed RNA extracted from PBMCs. With iRepertoire HTBI primers and Arm-PCR of CDR3 regions, TCR beta libraries were built. TCRdb passed the multiplex PCR reads through MiXCR, listing each CDR3 protein once. The top ten hold approximately 14% of the sample, which has a few hundred thousand distinct CDR3 sequences, 21% seen once. CDR3 length: 15 amino acids. The germline V gene encodes CDR1 MNHNS and CDR2 SASEGT. With 5 bases clipped from V and 8 bases from J, the junction kept 11 bases outside the gene matches.

The specimen was peripheral blood mononuclear cells (PBMCs), collected when the disease was refractory, from a patient treated with antithyroid drugs. The TCR originated in a female donor with Graves disease. V and J are TRBV6-1 and TRBJ1-4; 7 nucleotides line up with TRBD1. CDR3 coding DNA: TGTGCCAGCAGTCGCGAGACAGGGTCTATGGAAAAACTGTTTTTT. Protein sequence: CASSRETGSMEKLFF.